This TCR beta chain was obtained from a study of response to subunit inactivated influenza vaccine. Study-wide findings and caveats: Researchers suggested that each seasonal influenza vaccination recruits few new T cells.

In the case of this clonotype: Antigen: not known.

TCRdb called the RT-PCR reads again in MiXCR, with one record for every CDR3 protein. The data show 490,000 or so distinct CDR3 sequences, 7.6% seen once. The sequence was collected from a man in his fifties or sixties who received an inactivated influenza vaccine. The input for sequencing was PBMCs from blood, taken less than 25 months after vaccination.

The CDR3, as DNA: TGTGCCAGCAGCTCAAGGATGTATGACAATGAGCAGTTCTTC. As protein: CASSSRMYDNEQFF. The chain combines TRBV7-2 with TRBJ2-1; D not certain. From germline, CDR1 is SGHTA and CDR2 FQGNSA. The CDR3 extends over 14 amino acids. Trimming took off 4 bases at V and 5 bases at J, with 12 bases between the two ends.